Listed here are 13 T cell receptor beta chains from one sample, sequenced in a study of blood T cell repertoires in COVID-19. This table comes from immunoSEQ multiplex PCR, and its TCRdb copy is limited to in-frame clones, with some not included. The table has about 130,000 clones, 80% to 90% seen once; the top ten hold around 2.5%. Input material: PBMCs or T cells enriched from blood (not recorded which). All receptors come from a woman between 50 and 59 years old who had recovered from COVID-19.

The chain is built from TRBV6-1 and TRBJ2-7, with 11 bases that match TRBD2. V was clipped by 3 bases and J by 3 bases; unmatched bases: 4. The CDR3 spans 15 residues. Germline-derived CDR1 and CDR2 are MNHNS and SASEGT. CDR3 sequence reads: CASSDGTSGFYEQYF. The DNA for the CDR3 is TGTGCCAGCAGTGACGGGACTAGCGGATTCTACGAGCAGTACTTC.

This rearrangement joins TRBV5-5 to TRBJ1-5, with D tentatively TRBD1 (6 bases). Germline V gene lookup returns CDR1 SGHKS and CDR2 YYEKEE (reference sequence). This CDR3 comprises 14 residues. V was clipped by 0 bases and J by 4 bases, with 8 bases between them. CDR3 sequence reads: CASSLADSNQPQHF. The CDR3 bases are TGTGCCAGCAGCTTGGCGGACAGTAATCAGCCCCAGCATTTT.

CDR3 loop: CASSPGRDYGYTF. The CDR3 coding sequence is TGTGCCAGCAGCCCTGGCAGGGACTATGGCTACACCTTC. The chain carries TRBV9 and TRBJ1-2; perhaps TRBD1 as D (5 bases). Germline lookup yields CDR1 SGDLS and CDR2 YYNGEE. Trimming stripped 4 bases from V and 3 bases from J, with 10 bases between. CDR3 length: 13 amino acids.

The chain combines TRBV19 with TRBJ2-1; 10 bases fit TRBD2. The V gene end was trimmed by 7 bases and the J gene end by 7 bases; junction bases not matched to a gene: 13. Germline V lookup: CDR1 LNHDA, CDR2 SQIVND (reference sequence). The CDR3 is 16 amino acids. CDR3 sequence (DNA): TGTGCCAGTACCTCCGTACTAGCGGGGAGGGGGAATGAGCAGTTCTTC. It encodes CASTSVLAGRGNEQFF.

Worth noting for this clone: Mismatch with germline at one junction end may stem from a read error. The chain uses TRBV7-8 and TRBJ1-5; no reliable D call. This CDR3 comprises 15 residues. Germline CDR1 and CDR2: SGHVS and FQNEAQ. DNA of the CDR3: TGTGCCAGCAGCCTAGCAGACATCTCCAATCAGCCCCAGCATTTT. It encodes CASSLADISNQPQHF.

This clone was seen only once. The V gene is TRBV5-6, the J gene TRBJ2-2, with a tentative D call TRBD1 (5 bases). The germline CDR1 and CDR2 sequences are SGHDT and YYEEEE. This CDR3 is built from 14 residues. V shed 0 bases and J shed 6 bases, with 9 bases lying between them. The DNA of the CDR3 is TGTGCCAGCAGCTTGGTGGACAACCCCGGGGAGCTGTTTTTT. It specifies CASSLVDNPGELFF.

The rearrangement uses TRBV7-2 and TRBJ1-2; the match to TRBD1 covers 8 bases. The CDR3 contains 15 residues. Germline values: CDR1 SGHTA, CDR2 FQGNSA. V shed 5 bases, J shed 3 bases, and the junction held 8 bases outside the gene matches. The CDR3: CASSPLGQGYYGYTF. The CDR3 DNA follows: TGTGCCAGCAGCCCCCTAGGACAGGGATACTATGGCTACACCTTC. Together with reference TRBV7-2 and TRBJ1-2, the CDR3 gives the full variable domain: GAGVSQSPSNKVTEKGKDVELRCDPISGHTALYWYRQSLGQGLEFLIYFQGNSAPDKSGLPSDRFSAERTGGSVSTLTIQRTQQEDSAVYLCASSPLGQGYYGYTFGSGTRLTVV.

The chain is built from TRBV29-1 and TRBJ1-5; no reliable D call. CDR3 length equals 12 residues. Germline V gene data show CDR1 as SQVTM and CDR2 as ANQGSEA. Deletions cut 0 bases from V and 5 bases from J, with 5 bases between. The CDR3, as DNA: TGCAGCGTTGAAGATCAGGATCAGCCCCAGCATTTT. Translated: CSVEDQDQPQHF.

J is TRBJ1-2 and V is TRBV6-5; weak D call: TRBD1 (6 bases). Trimming removed 2 bases at V and 5 bases at J, with 15 bases between. Per the germline V gene, CDR1 is MNHEY and CDR2 is SVGAGI. The CDR3 runs 15 residues. The CDR3 is CASSYDQGPGYGYTF. In DNA form, the CDR3 reads TGTGCCAGCAGTTACGACCAGGGGCCCGGGTATGGCTACACCTTC.

This rearrangement joins TRBV5-8 to TRBJ2-2, with D perhaps matching TRBD1 (5 bases). The germline V and J ends were trimmed by 4 bases and 5 bases, with 15 bases remaining between them. Germline values: CDR1 SGHTS, CDR2 YDEGEE. This CDR3 region has 15 residues. CDR3: CASSPVPGRTGELFF. The CDR3, as DNA: TGTGCCAGCAGCCCCGTCCCAGGGCGGACCGGGGAGCTGTTTTTT.

The chain employs TRBV4-1 and TRBJ1-4; no firm D call. This CDR3 has 15 residues. Germline CDR1 and CDR2: MGHRA and YSYEKL. V was trimmed by 6 bases and J by 1 base, leaving 12 bases between them. This CDR3 reads CASRRDPVTNEKLFF. The CDR3 DNA is TGCGCCAGCAGACGAGATCCGGTAACTAATGAAAAACTGTTTTTT.

This clone was found once. The chain is built from TRBV19 and TRBJ1-1; D remains ambiguous. V lost 4 bases to trimming and J lost 1 base, with 10 bases between them. This CDR3 comprises 14 residues. Germline V gene data show CDR1 as LNHDA and CDR2 as SQIVND (reference sequence). Here the CDR3 DNA reads TGTGCCAGTAGTACCAGTACAGCGAACACTGAAGCTTTCTTT. It specifies CASSTSTANTEAFF.

The chain combines TRBV10-3 with TRBJ1-1; 7 bases fit TRBD1. CDR1 and CDR2 (germline): ENHRY, SYGVKD. CDR3 size: 17 residues. V was pared by 3 bases and J by 3 bases, with 13 bases of the junction left unmatched. The DNA for the CDR3 is TGTGCCATCAGTGACGTAGGGACAGCCCAGAGTTACACTGAAGCTTTCTTT. Its protein product is CAISDVGTAQSYTEAFF.